What follows are 25 T cell receptor beta chains derived from one specimen sequenced in a study of chemoradiotherapy in HPV16-positive cancers. The table came from immunoSEQ multiplex PCR; TCRdb's copy has only in-frame clones and leaves some out. The sample consists of fewer than 40,000 clones, about 77% of them appearing once. Sequenced here: blood, sampled from a patient who underwent chemoradiotherapy. The receptors stem from a human donor with HPV-associated anogenital cancer.

The J gene is TRBJ1-2, the V gene TRBV5-4; 8 bases are a match to TRBD1. Germline CDR1 SGHNT, CDR2 YYREEE (reference sequence). CDR3 size: 14 residues. V shed 3 bases, J shed 6 bases, and the junction held 7 bases outside the gene matches. The CDR3 here is CASSSWTGRDGYTF. The CDR3 coding sequence is TGTGCCAGCAGCTCCTGGACAGGGAGGGATGGCTACACCTTC.

The chain joins TRBV7-9 to TRBJ1-5, with D possibly TRBD1 on 5 matching bases. The ends were cut back, 2 bases at V and 6 bases at J, with 5 bases in the middle. CDR1 and CDR2 (germline): SEHNR, FQNEAQ (reference sequence). CDR3 length equals 12 residues. CDR3 protein: CASSLRGQPQHF. The CDR3 bases are TGTGCCAGCAGCTTAAGGGGTCAGCCCCAGCATTTT.

V gene TRBV15 combines with J gene TRBJ1-4, with D possibly matching TRBD1 (6 bases). This CDR3 is 14 amino acids long. V was cut by 5 bases and J by 10 bases, with 17 bases left in between. From germline, CDR1 is LNHNV and CDR2 YYDKDF (reference sequence). The DNA for the CDR3 is TGTGCCACCAGCCAAAACAGGGACGTAAGAAAACTGTTTTTT. It specifies CATSQNRDVRKLFF. Full variable domain (outside the CDR3, taken from reference TRBV15 and TRBJ1-4): DAMVIQNPRYQVTQFGKPVTLSCSQTLNHNVMYWYQQKSSQAPKLLFHYYDKDFNNEADTPDNFQSRRPNTSFCFLDIRSPGLGDTAMYLCATSQNRDVRKLFFGSGTQLSVL.

This rearrangement joins TRBV6-5 to TRBJ2-2, with D unclear. The CDR3 is 12 residues long. Germline V CDR1 and CDR2: MNHEY, SVGAGI. The germline V and J ends were trimmed by 6 bases and 7 bases, with 9 bases remaining between them. In DNA form, the CDR3 reads TGTGCCAGCAGCCTGGGCGTCGGGGAGCTGTTTTTT. It is translated as CASSLGVGELFF.

Only a few counts were recorded for this clone. The chain is built from TRBV5-1 and TRBJ1-6, with D maybe TRBD1 (5 bases). V was trimmed by 7 bases and J by 10 bases, leaving 12 bases between them. Per the germline V gene, CDR1 is SGHRS and CDR2 is YFSETQ. The CDR3 runs to 12 residues. CDR3: CASSSGDSPLHF. In nucleotides, the CDR3 is TGCGCCAGCTCCTCCGGGGACTCACCCCTCCACTTT.

The chain has TRBV5-1 and TRBJ1-5; D is ambiguous. Germline assignment: CDR1 SGHRS and CDR2 YFSETQ. V was pared by 4 bases and J by 3 bases, with 8 bases between. This CDR3 region has 13 residues. In DNA form, the CDR3 reads TGCGCCAGCAGCCCGGCCGTCAATCAGCCCCAGCATTTT. It yields the protein CASSPAVNQPQHF.

The count of this clone is one. J is TRBJ1-2 and V is TRBV29-1; D is unresolved. In germline, CDR1 is SQVTM, CDR2 ANQGSEA. The CDR3 has 13 residues. Trimming left V 4 bases short and J 5 bases short, with 14 bases between. CDR3 loop: CSVAPRINYGYTF. CDR3 nucleotides: TGCAGCGTTGCTCCCAGAATTAATTATGGCTACACCTTC.

V usage is TRBV15 and J usage is TRBJ2-7, with D perhaps TRBD1 or TRBD2 (5 bases each). This CDR3 is 13 amino acids long. The V end was cut by 8 bases, the J end by 4 bases, with 15 bases between. Germline lookup yields CDR1 LNHNV and CDR2 YYDKDF (reference sequence). The CDR3 reads CATEGHGLYEQYF. CDR3 bases: TGTGCCACCGAGGGGCACGGACTTTACGAGCAGTACTTC.

The CDR3 region has the DNA TGTGCCAGCTCACCAGATGCATCATATGGCTACACCTTC. Translating gives CASSPDASYGYTF. J is TRBJ1-2 and V is TRBV18; D remains ambiguous. V was shortened by 2 bases and J by 5 bases, with 9 bases between the two germline ends. Germline CDR1 is KGHSH and CDR2 is LQKENI. CDR3 length: 13 amino acids.

Here the CDR3 DNA reads TGTGCCAGCAGAGAGCGGGGACCTTACAATGAGCAGTTCTTC. Its translation is CASRERGPYNEQFF. This chain links TRBV25-1 with TRBJ2-1; 7 bases align to TRBD2. The CDR3 is 14 residues long. Germline trimming cut 6 bases from V and 4 bases from J; bases unmatched to any gene: 6. From germline, CDR1 is MGHDK and CDR2 SYGVNS.

The chain joins TRBV10-3 to TRBJ1-1; maybe TRBD1 (5 bases). Germline CDR1 ENHRY, CDR2 SYGVKD. V dropped 6 bases and J dropped 1 base, with 12 bases sitting between them. The CDR3 extends over 14 amino acids. CDR3 sequence reads: CAISTGTANTEAFF. CDR3 DNA sequence: TGTGCCATCAGCACCGGGACGGCGAACACTGAAGCTTTCTTT.

This clone was counted between two and nine times. This sequence joins TRBV6-5 and TRBJ1-6, with 9 bases that match TRBD1. This CDR3 spans 15 amino acids. Germline V CDR1 and CDR2: MNHEY, SVGAGI. V lost 4 bases to trimming and J lost 8 bases; unmatched junction nucleotides: 6. As DNA, the CDR3 is TGTGCCAGCAGTTCCTCGGGACAGGGCGATTCACCCCTCCACTTT. Amino acid sequence: CASSSSGQGDSPLHF.

The chain joins TRBV6-1 to TRBJ1-2; D may be TRBD1 (5 bases). V shed 1 base and J shed 4 bases, with 10 bases lying between them. CDR3 length: 14 residues. Germline CDR1 is MNHNS and CDR2 is SASEGT. In DNA form, the CDR3 reads TGTGCCAGCAGTGAAGTACGGGGCAGCTATGGCTACACCTTC. Translation gives CASSEVRGSYGYTF.

This clone was seen just once. The sample carries other DNA sequences with the same CDR3. As DNA, the CDR3 is TGTGCCAGCAGCTTAGAGGGAAACACTGAAGCTTTCTTT. Amino acid sequence: CASSLEGNTEAFF. The rearrangement joins TRBV7-3 to TRBJ1-1; no clear D. V lost 2 bases, J lost 2 bases, and 6 bases lay in between. The CDR3 is made up of 13 amino acids. Germline V CDR1 and CDR2: SGHTA, FQGTGA.

In its sample, this clone was seen once. This chain uses TRBV6-6 with TRBJ1-1, with D unclear. Germline loops: CDR1 MNHNY, CDR2 SVGAGI (reference sequence). Trimming took 6 bases from V and 1 from J, leaving 9 bases between them. This CDR3 comprises 13 residues. DNA for the CDR3: TGTGCCAGCAGGGAAGGGCCGAACACTGAAGCTTTCTTT. Protein product: CASREGPNTEAFF.

The rearrangement uses TRBV30 and TRBJ1-1; 8 bases fit TRBD1. Germline-derived CDR1 and CDR2 are GTSNPN and SVGIG (reference sequence). V was pared by 3 bases and J by 5 bases, with 5 bases of the junction left unmatched. This CDR3 contains 13 residues. The CDR3 nucleotides read TGTGCCTGGAGAGACAGGGGTAGGACTGAAGCTTTCTTT. Protein sequence: CAWRDRGRTEAFF.

The V gene is TRBV10-3, the J gene TRBJ1-1; 7 bases agree with TRBD1. Germline V gives CDR1 ENHRY, CDR2 SYGVKD. The CDR3 covers 14 residues. The V gene end was trimmed by 2 bases and the J gene end by 3 bases; junction bases not matched to a gene: 3. CDR3 DNA sequence: TGTGCCATCAGTGAGGTCACAGGGGACACTGAAGCTTTCTTT. It encodes CAISEVTGDTEAFF.

A single count supports this clone. The V call is TRBV7-9, the J call TRBJ2-7, with TRBD1 as a possible D gene (6 bases). From germline, CDR1 is SEHNR and CDR2 FQNEAQ (reference sequence). Deletions cut 5 bases from V and 4 bases from J, with 12 bases between. The CDR3 consists of 13 residues. Written as DNA, the CDR3 is TGTGCCAGCAGCCTGGACAGAGGGTACGAGCAGTACTTC. Amino acids: CASSLDRGYEQYF.

The CDR3 DNA follows: TGTGCCACCAGCAGCGAAGCCTCACGGCATGAAAAACTGTTTTTT. This gives the protein CATSSEASRHEKLFF. V is TRBV15 and J is TRBJ1-4; D remains ambiguous. V was trimmed by 3 bases and J by 6 bases, leaving 14 bases between them. Germline V gene lookup returns CDR1 LNHNV and CDR2 YYDKDF (reference sequence). CDR3 length equals 15 residues.

The chain links TRBV30 to TRBJ1-3; D is ambiguous. The CDR3 sequence is 14 residues long. CDR1 GTSNPN and CDR2 SVGIG come from the germline V gene (reference sequence). Between the trimmed V and J ends, which lost 0 bases and 0 bases, there was a span of 6 bases. The CDR3 DNA sequence: TGTGCCTGGAGTGTACAGATCTCTGGAAACACCATATATTTT. This sequence encodes CAWSVQISGNTIYF.

This clone has a single count. This chain joins TRBV7-2 and TRBJ2-5, with D possibly TRBD1 on 7 matching bases. The CDR3 has 14 amino acids. Germline assignment: CDR1 SGHTA and CDR2 FQGNSA. The V and J ends lost 1 base and 7 bases respectively, with 13 bases between them. CDR3 bases: TGTGCCAGCAGCTTAGGGAGACAGGGAGGGACCCAGTACTTC. This translates into CASSLGRQGGTQYF.

This clone was seen a few times. J is TRBJ1-2 and V is TRBV4-1; TRBD1 is a possible D gene (6 bases). V lost 4 bases to trimming and J lost 0 bases, with 12 bases between them. This CDR3 is built from 15 residues. The V gene's germline CDR1 is MGHRA and CDR2 YSYEKL. CDR3 amino acids: CASSPLQGANYGYTF. In DNA, the CDR3 is TGCGCCAGCAGCCCTTTACAGGGAGCTAACTATGGCTACACCTTC.

With respect to this clone: This sample includes further DNA sequences coding for the same CDR3. The chain uses TRBV18 and TRBJ2-3, with D hard to call. With 3 bases removed from V and 0 bases from J, the gap between germline ends came to 1 base. The CDR3 sequence is 12 residues long. Germline CDR1 is KGHSH and CDR2 is LQKENI. The CDR3 DNA is TGTGCCAGCTCACCTAGCACAGATACGCAGTATTTT. It is translated as CASSPSTDTQYF.

This chain joins TRBV5-1 and TRBJ1-2, with D possibly matching TRBD1 (5 bases). CDR1 is SGHRS and CDR2 is YFSETQ in the germline V gene. With 3 bases removed from V and 3 bases from J, the gap between germline ends came to 18 bases. The CDR3 runs 16 residues. CDR3 DNA sequence: TGCGCCAGCAGCTCCGACGGGTTCCAGGGAGACTATGGCTACACCTTC. Translated, it gives CASSSDGFQGDYGYTF.

This chain uses TRBV29-1 with TRBJ1-2, with a weak D call TRBD1 (6 bases). This CDR3 is built from 15 residues. Trimming took off 0 bases at V and 4 bases at J, with 15 bases between the two ends. Germline values: CDR1 SQVTM, CDR2 ANQGSEA. CDR3 residues: CSVEELLGGAYGYTF. The CDR3 DNA reads TGCAGCGTTGAAGAGCTGCTTGGGGGGGCCTATGGCTACACCTTC. Drawing the rest from reference TRBV29-1 and TRBJ1-2, the complete variable domain is SAVISQKPSRDICQRGTSLTIQCQVDSQVTMMFWYRQQPGQSLTLIATANQGSEATYESGFVIDKFPISRPNLTFSTLTVSNMSPEDSSIYLCSVEELLGGAYGYTFGSGTRLTVV.